The next 25 T cell receptor beta chains were all read from a single sample in a study of T cells in narcolepsy. TCRdb keeps only in-frame clones here, not all; method: immunoSEQ multiplex PCR. Of under 20,000 clones detected, approximately 84% appear once; the ten largest clones hold approximately 0.72%. The specimen sequenced was memory (CD45RA-) CD4+ T cells from blood. The receptors come from a human donor in good health.

The chain combines TRBV29-1 with TRBJ2-1; tentatively, D is TRBD1 (6 bases). The CDR3 extends over 14 amino acids. The germline CDR1 and CDR2 sequences are SQVTM and ANQGSEA. Trimming cost V 7 bases and J 8 bases, with 21 bases left between them. The CDR3 DNA reads as TGCAGCGCCTCACAGGGTTGGCGTCTCGATGAGCAGTTCTTC. The encoded protein is CSASQGWRLDEQFF.

This clone came up once. The DNA for the CDR3 is TGTGCCAGCAGTTACACGGCCCAGGGACAGGGCTACGAGCAGTACTTC. This translates into CASSYTAQGQGYEQYF. The rearrangement links TRBV6-6 to TRBJ2-7, with 9 bases fitting TRBD1. Germline loops: CDR1 MNHNY, CDR2 SVGAGI (reference sequence). The CDR3 length is 16 residues. Unmatched junction bases numbered 8, after V lost 2 bases and J lost 3 bases.

V gene TRBV5-4 combines with J gene TRBJ1-2; D is perhaps TRBD1 (6 bases). CDR1 SGHNT and CDR2 YYREEE come from the germline V gene (reference sequence). Deletions cut 4 bases from V and 8 bases from J, with 24 bases between. This CDR3 has 16 amino acids. In DNA, the CDR3 is TGTGCCAGCAGCCAAGAGGGGAACAGGGCAGATGTAGGCTACACCTTC. Protein: CASSQEGNRADVGYTF.

The rearrangement joins TRBV28 to TRBJ1-4; D not certain. Deletions cut 2 bases from V and 4 bases from J, with 11 bases between. This CDR3 spans 15 amino acids. Germline-derived CDR1 and CDR2 are MDHEN and SYDVKM. CDR3 amino acids: CASSLEERFNEKLFF. In DNA form, the CDR3 reads TGTGCCAGCAGTTTAGAGGAGCGCTTTAATGAAAAACTGTTTTTT.

The J gene is TRBJ1-2, the V gene TRBV4-2; 10 bases are shared with TRBD1. This CDR3 region has 17 residues. Per the germline V gene, CDR1 is LGHNA and CDR2 is YNFKEQ. The J segment lost 6 bases and the V segment lost 2 bases, leaving 12 bases of the junction unmatched. The CDR3 protein is CASSQPDNRQGADGYTF. CDR3 coding DNA: TGTGCCAGCAGCCAACCCGACAATCGACAGGGGGCGGATGGCTACACCTTC.

V is TRBV5-4 and J is TRBJ2-5, with TRBD2 identical over 7 bases. The J call may be mistaken, given a closer DNA end match to TRBJ2-7. The CDR3 runs to 14 residues. Germline V gives CDR1 SGHNT, CDR2 YYREEE (reference sequence). The CDR3 DNA is TGTGCCAGCAGCTTCGAGGGAGGGGCCTACGAGCAGTACTTC. Protein: CASSFEGGAYEQYF.

V is TRBV6-5 and J is TRBJ2-5, with TRBD2 matching over 8 bases. CDR1 is MNHEY, CDR2 SVGAGI, per germline. CDR3 length: 13 residues. After removal of 6 bases from V and 5 bases from J, the junction contained 5 bases not matched to a gene. CDR3 DNA: TGTGCCAGCAGCTCCGGGAGGGGGGAGACCCAGTACTTC. Residues: CASSSGRGETQYF.

A few counts support this clone. V usage is TRBV7-9 and J usage is TRBJ2-7; D not resolved. Germline CDR1 and CDR2: SEHNR and FQNEAQ (reference sequence). CDR3 size: 15 residues. Trimming left V 5 bases short and J 2 bases short, with 16 bases between. This chain's CDR3 is CASSVSRDVTYEQYF. CDR3 bases: TGTGCCAGCAGCGTGAGCCGCGACGTTACCTACGAGCAGTACTTC.

The chain uses TRBV30 and TRBJ1-2; D is uncertain. Germline CDR1 GTSNPN, CDR2 SVGIG (reference sequence). Deletions cut 5 bases from V and 8 bases from J, with 18 bases between. This CDR3 is built from 13 residues. The CDR3 sequence is CAWGTTWDRGYTF. CDR3 DNA: TGTGCCTGGGGCACAACTTGGGATAGGGGCTACACCTTC. The full variable domain, completed using reference TRBV30 and TRBJ1-2, is SQTIHQWPATLVQPVGSPLSLECTVEGTSNPNLYWYRQAAGRGLQLLFYSVGIGQISSEVPQNLSASRPQDRQFILSSKKLLLSDSGFYLCAWGTTWDRGYTFGSGTRLTVV.

This sequence joins TRBV7-8 and TRBJ2-7; 13 positions match TRBD2. Germline loops: CDR1 SGHVS, CDR2 FQNEAQ. Trimming cost V 5 bases and J 11 bases; bases outside gene matches: 15. The CDR3 sequence is 16 residues long. CDR3 nucleotides: TGTGCCAGCAGCCCGTTTCTAGGACTAGCGGGAGATATGGAGTACTTC. As protein: CASSPFLGLAGDMEYF.

The chain has TRBV15 and TRBJ2-2, with 12 nucleotides matching TRBD2. V shed 2 bases and J 7 bases; nucleotides not matched to a gene: 8. Germline V gene sequence: CDR1 LNHNV, CDR2 YYDKDF (reference sequence). CDR3 size: 17 residues. The CDR3 nucleotides are TGTGCCACCAGCAGAACCGGACTAGCGGGAAAGATCGGGGAGCTGTTTTTT. It codes for CATSRTGLAGKIGELFF.

CDR3 sequence (DNA): TGTGCCTGGGGAAGCGGGGGGACCACAGATACGCAGTATTTT. It yields the protein CAWGSGGTTDTQYF. This chain connects TRBV30 to TRBJ2-3; 9 bases match TRBD2. The ends lost 5 bases at V and 2 bases at J; junction bases unmatched: 5. Germline V gene data show CDR1 as GTSNPN and CDR2 as SVGIG (reference sequence). The CDR3 runs to 14 residues.

The CDR3 loop is CAWSLGGQESGYTF. The CDR3 nucleotides read TGTGCCTGGAGCCTAGGGGGGCAGGAATCTGGCTACACCTTC. The genes are TRBV30 and TRBJ1-2, with D possibly TRBD1 on 6 matching bases. The CDR3 runs to 14 residues. Germline values: CDR1 GTSNPN, CDR2 SVGIG (reference sequence). Trimming took 3 bases from V and 7 from J, leaving 18 bases between them.

The chain employs TRBV13 and TRBJ2-1; either TRBD1 or TRBD2 may fit D (6 bases each). This CDR3 is built from 19 residues. Germline V gene data show CDR1 as PRHDT and CDR2 as FYEKMQ (reference sequence). Trimming cost V 1 base and J 1 base, with 20 bases left between them. DNA for the CDR3: TGTGCCAGCAGCTTAGAGGGGGGACGAGGGGGATCGTCCTACAATGAGCAGTTCTTC. Its protein is CASSLEGGRGGSSYNEQFF. The full variable domain, in which reference TRBV13 and TRBJ2-1 provide the parts outside the CDR3, is AAGVIQSPRHLIKEKRETATLKCYPIPRHDTVYWYQQGPGQDPQFLISFYEKMQSDKGSIPDRFSAQQFSDYHSELNMSSLELGDSALYFCASSLEGGRGGSSYNEQFFGPGTRLTVL.

The rearrangement links TRBV11-2 to TRBJ1-1; D is unclear. There are 14 residues in the CDR3. Trimming cost V 0 bases and J 1 base, with 6 bases left between them. CDR1 SGHAT and CDR2 FQNNGV come from the germline V gene. DNA of the CDR3: TGTGCCAGCAGCTTAGATATTCCGAACACTGAAGCTTTCTTT. Amino acid sequence: CASSLDIPNTEAFF.

The J gene is TRBJ1-1, the V gene TRBV25-1, with D possibly matching TRBD1 (5 bases). Germline V gives CDR1 MGHDK, CDR2 SYGVNS. V shed 7 bases and J shed 6 bases, with 12 bases lying between them. This CDR3 region has 12 residues. The CDR3 sequence is CASTSGGPEAFF. CDR3 DNA sequence: TGTGCCAGCACGTCGGGGGGACCTGAAGCTTTCTTT.

Remarks on this clone: A junction end diverges from the germline sequence, so it may reflect a read error. The genes are TRBV6-1 and TRBJ1-6; D is unresolved. This CDR3 has 13 residues. Germline V CDR1 and CDR2: MNHNS, SASEGT. In DNA, the CDR3 is TGTGCCAGCAGTGAAGGGCGGGAGTCACCCCCCCACTTT. Protein sequence: CASSEGRESPPHF.

The sample holds a few counts of this clone. This chain links TRBV10-3 with TRBJ1-4; 8 bases fit TRBD1. The germline gives CDR1 ENHRY, CDR2 SYGVKD. The V segment lost 6 bases and the J segment 8 bases; nucleotides outside the gene matches: 14. The CDR3 is 16 residues long. The CDR3 DNA sequence: TGTGCCATCAGACCAGGACAGGGAAGATCCGAGGAAAAACTGTTTTTT. It specifies CAIRPGQGRSEEKLFF.

V and J are TRBV5-1 and TRBJ2-3; possibly TRBD2 for D (6 bases). Per the germline V gene, CDR1 is SGHRS and CDR2 is YFSETQ. Trimming removed 0 bases at V and 3 bases at J, with 8 bases between. This CDR3 is built from 14 residues. CDR3 DNA sequence: TGCGCCAGCAGCTTGGAGGGACTGACAGATACGCAGTATTTT. Translating gives CASSLEGLTDTQYF.

The genes are TRBV18 and TRBJ1-4; unclear D gene. V dropped 1 base and J dropped 8 bases, with 8 bases sitting between them. Germline CDR1 reads KGHSH; CDR2 reads LQKENI. This CDR3 is 13 amino acids long. The CDR3 sequence: CASSPRSVEKLFF. For the CDR3, the DNA is TGTGCCAGCTCACCACGGTCCGTCGAAAAACTGTTTTTT.

The chain has TRBV9 and TRBJ1-3; D is possibly TRBD1 (5 bases). The germline V gene encodes CDR1 SGDLS and CDR2 YYNGEE. Trimming removed 0 bases from V and 0 bases from J, with 13 bases in between. The CDR3 runs to 17 residues. The chain's CDR3 is CASSVAHRGGSGNTIYF. Written as DNA, the CDR3 is TGTGCCAGCAGCGTAGCGCACCGGGGGGGCTCTGGAAACACCATATATTTT.

The chain is built from TRBV6-5 and TRBJ1-5; 8 bases agree with TRBD1. In germline, CDR1 is MNHEY, CDR2 SVGAGI. CDR3 length: 12 residues. V trimming: 7 bases; J trimming: 9 bases; junction bases outside the gene matches: 5. CDR3 DNA sequence: TGTGCCAGCACCCGACAGGGGCCGCCCCAGCATTTT. It yields the protein CASTRQGPPQHF.

V and J are TRBV6-6 and TRBJ1-2; D is unresolved. The CDR3 is 12 amino acids. Germline CDR1 and CDR2: MNHNY and SVGAGI (reference sequence). V lost 7 bases and J 7 bases, leaving 13 bases between the germline ends. CDR3 nucleotides: TGTGCCAGCACCCCTGGACGAGTTGGCTACACCTTC. This translates into CASTPGRVGYTF.

CDR3 bases: TGTGCCAGCAGCCTTAGCAGACAGGGCTGGGACACTGAAGCTTTCTTT. It encodes CASSLSRQGWDTEAFF. J is TRBJ1-1 and V is TRBV7-8, with 7 bases identical to TRBD1. V trimming: 5 bases; J trimming: 3 bases; junction bases outside the gene matches: 12. This CDR3 is built from 16 residues. From germline, CDR1 is SGHVS and CDR2 FQNEAQ.

This clone was picked up a small number of times. This chain connects TRBV30 to TRBJ1-1; D ambiguous. CDR3 length equals 17 residues. Deletions cut 0 bases from V and 1 base from J, with 18 bases between. Looked up from germline, CDR1 is GTSNPN and CDR2 is SVGIG (reference sequence). In nucleotides, the CDR3 is TGTGCCTGGAGTGTACTTCGGGGAAGAACTCGGAACACTGAAGCTTTCTTT. Its protein is CAWSVLRGRTRNTEAFF.